This entry concerns a single T cell receptor (beta chain). The entry originates in a study of cytotoxic CD8 clonotypes in ibrutinib-treated CLL. Method: immunoSEQ multiplex PCR; TCRdb's copy keeps in-frame clones and lacks some. The table records about 140,000 clones, over 75% of them present only once. Per the germline V gene, CDR1 is SQVTM and CDR2 is ANQGSEA. With 5 bases removed from V and 1 base from J, the gap between germline ends came to 6 bases. CDR3 length: 11 residues. The sequence was obtained from a human donor with chronic lymphocytic leukemia. The chain employs TRBV29-1 and TRBJ2-7; a weak D match, TRBD1 (5 bases). The source was PBMCs, collected after 36 months of ibrutinib treatment. This chain's CDR3 is CSVRTSYEQYF. CDR3 sequence (DNA): TGCAGCGTTAGGACATCCTACGAGCAGTACTTC.